This T cell receptor beta chain came from a study of CD8 T cells in ankylosing spondylitis. The CDR3 contains 17 residues. The germline V gene encodes CDR1 SQVTM and CDR2 ANQGSEA. V lost 0 bases and J lost 8; bases outside the gene matches: 10. There are many counts of this clonotype. MiXCR, applied by TCRdb to the 5' RACE reads, yields one record per CDR3 protein. The sample records 100,000 to 150,000 distinct CDR3 sequences, around 7% being singletons. The sequenced sample was blood, either unsorted or a sorted T cell fraction (not recorded which). This chain links TRBV29-1 with TRBJ2-3; 14 bases fit TRBD2. The receptor was derived from a male donor with ankylosing spondylitis or in good health (not recorded which). The CDR3 region is CSVEEQVGLAGGGTQYF. The CDR3 DNA sequence: TGCAGCGTTGAAGAGCAGGTTGGACTAGCGGGAGGAGGTACGCAGTATTTT.